In this sample, the clone carrying this T cell receptor (beta chain) turned up a few times. Germline V gene lookup returns CDR1 LGHDT and CDR2 YNNKEL (reference sequence). The CDR3 consists of 17 residues. Deletions cut 6 bases from V and 2 bases from J, with 19 bases between. This entry comes from a study of T cells after yellow fever vaccination. Study-wide context: Preparation of fractions with low cell numbers was performed using SMART-Seq v4 Ultra Low Input.

The study made its TCR cDNA through 5'RACE template switching. That step introduced a universal primer site along with UMIs. TCRdb analysed the 5' RACE reads with MiXCR anew, one entry per CDR3 protein. The sample has 500,000 to 550,000 distinct CDR3 sequences; roughly a fifth are singletons. The chain is built from TRBV3-1 and TRBJ2-2; possibly TRBD1 or TRBD2 for D (5 bases each). Sequenced material: PBMCs, taken less than 25 days after the first yellow fever vaccination. This receptor was identified in a young man who received the YFV17D yellow fever vaccine. CDR3 sequence reads: CASRPRSPGQNTGELFF. For the CDR3, the DNA is TGTGCCAGCAGACCGAGGAGTCCGGGGCAAAACACCGGGGAGCTGTTTTTT.